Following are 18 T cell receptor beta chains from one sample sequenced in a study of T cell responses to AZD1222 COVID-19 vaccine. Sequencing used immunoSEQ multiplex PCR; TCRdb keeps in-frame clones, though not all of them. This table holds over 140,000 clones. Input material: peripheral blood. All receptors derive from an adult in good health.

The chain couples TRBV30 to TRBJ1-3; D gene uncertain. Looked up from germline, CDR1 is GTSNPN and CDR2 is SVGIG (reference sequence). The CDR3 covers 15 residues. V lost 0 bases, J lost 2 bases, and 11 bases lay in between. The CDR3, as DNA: TGTGCCTGGAGTGTACTTGGGAGGACTGGAAACACCATATATTTT. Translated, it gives CAWSVLGRTGNTIYF.

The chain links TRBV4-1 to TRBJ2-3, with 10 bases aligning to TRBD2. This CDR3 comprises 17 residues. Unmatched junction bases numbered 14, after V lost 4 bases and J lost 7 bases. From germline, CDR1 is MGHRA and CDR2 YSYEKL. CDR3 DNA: TGCGCCAGCAGCCGGGGACTTAGCGGGGGGAATCTTTATACGCAGTATTTT. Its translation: CASSRGLSGGNLYTQYF.

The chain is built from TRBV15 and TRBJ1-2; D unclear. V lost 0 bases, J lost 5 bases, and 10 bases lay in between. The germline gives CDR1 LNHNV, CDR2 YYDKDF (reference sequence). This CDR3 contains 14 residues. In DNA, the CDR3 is TGTGCCACCAGCAGAGACTTAACGAGATATGGCTACACCTTC. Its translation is CATSRDLTRYGYTF.

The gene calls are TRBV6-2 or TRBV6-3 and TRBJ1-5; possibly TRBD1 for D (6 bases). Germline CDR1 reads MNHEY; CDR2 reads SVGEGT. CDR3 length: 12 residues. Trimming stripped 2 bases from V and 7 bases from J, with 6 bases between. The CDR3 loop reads CASSYDRQPQHF. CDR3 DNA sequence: TGTGCCAGCAGTTACGACAGGCAGCCCCAGCATTTT.

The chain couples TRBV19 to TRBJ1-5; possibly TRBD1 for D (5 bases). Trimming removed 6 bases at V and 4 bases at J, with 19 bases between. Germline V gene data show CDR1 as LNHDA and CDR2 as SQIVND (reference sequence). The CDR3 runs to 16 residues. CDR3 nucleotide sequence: TGTGCCAGTAGAAATCGGGGCAGGGTGGTAAATCAGCCCCAGCATTTT. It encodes CASRNRGRVVNQPQHF.

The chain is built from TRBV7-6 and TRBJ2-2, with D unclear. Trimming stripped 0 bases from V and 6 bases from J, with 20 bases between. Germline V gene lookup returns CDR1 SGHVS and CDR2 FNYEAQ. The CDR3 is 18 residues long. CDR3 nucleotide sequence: TGTGCCAGCAGCTTAGCCGCCCCCCTGGGCAGTTGGGCCGGGGAGCTGTTTTTT. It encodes CASSLAAPLGSWAGELFF.

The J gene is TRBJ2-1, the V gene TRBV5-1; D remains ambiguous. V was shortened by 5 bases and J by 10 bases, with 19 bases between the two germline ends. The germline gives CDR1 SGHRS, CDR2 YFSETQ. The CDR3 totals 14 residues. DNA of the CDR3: TGCGCCAGCAGTTCCCGGGCCGACCTTACGGAGCAGTTCTTC. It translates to CASSSRADLTEQFF. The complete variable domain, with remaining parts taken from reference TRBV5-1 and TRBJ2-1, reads KAGVTQTPRYLIKTRGQQVTLSCSPISGHRSVSWYQQTPGQGLQFLFEYFSETQRNKGNFPGRFSGRQFSNSRSEMNVSTLELGDSALYLCASSSRADLTEQFFGPGTRLTVL.

The CDR3 nucleotides are TGTGCCAGCAGCAATAAGGTTCCCTCTCTGGGGTATCCGGACTATGGCTACACCTTC. Translated: CASSNKVPSLGYPDYGYTF. The chain couples TRBV27 to TRBJ1-2; D not resolved. The germline V and J ends were trimmed by 6 bases and 3 bases, with 29 bases remaining between them. Germline V gene data show CDR1 as MNHEY and CDR2 as SMNVEV (reference sequence). The CDR3 loop spans 19 amino acids.

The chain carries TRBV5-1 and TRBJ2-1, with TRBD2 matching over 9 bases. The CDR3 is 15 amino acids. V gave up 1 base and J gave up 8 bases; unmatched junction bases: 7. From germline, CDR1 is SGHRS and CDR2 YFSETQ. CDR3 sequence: CASSLRPSGVYEQFF. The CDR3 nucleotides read TGCGCCAGCAGCTTGCGGCCTAGCGGGGTCTATGAGCAGTTCTTC.

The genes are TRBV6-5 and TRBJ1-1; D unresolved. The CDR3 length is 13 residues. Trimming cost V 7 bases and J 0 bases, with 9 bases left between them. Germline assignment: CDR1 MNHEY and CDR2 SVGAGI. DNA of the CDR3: TGTGCCAGCAAAATGGACCTGAACACTGAAGCTTTCTTT. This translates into CASKMDLNTEAFF.

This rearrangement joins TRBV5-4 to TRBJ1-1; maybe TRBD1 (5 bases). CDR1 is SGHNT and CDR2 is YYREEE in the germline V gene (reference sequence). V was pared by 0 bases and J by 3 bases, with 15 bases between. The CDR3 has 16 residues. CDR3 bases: TGTGCCAGCAGCTTGGTAGGAGCCAGGGCCCACACTGAAGCTTTCTTT. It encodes CASSLVGARAHTEAFF.

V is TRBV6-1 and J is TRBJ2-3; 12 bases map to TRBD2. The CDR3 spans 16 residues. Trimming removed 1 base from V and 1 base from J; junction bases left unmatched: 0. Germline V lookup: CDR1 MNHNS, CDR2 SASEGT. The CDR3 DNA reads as TGTGCCAGCAGTGAAGGACTAGCGGGGGGCACAGATACGCAGTATTTT. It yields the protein CASSEGLAGGTDTQYF.

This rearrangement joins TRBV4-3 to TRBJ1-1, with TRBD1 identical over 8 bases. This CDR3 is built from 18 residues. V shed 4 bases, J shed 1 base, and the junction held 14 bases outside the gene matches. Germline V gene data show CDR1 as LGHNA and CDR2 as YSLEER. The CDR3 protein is CASSLSLPGQASNTEAFF. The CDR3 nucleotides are TGCGCCAGCAGCCTTTCCTTGCCGGGACAGGCCTCGAACACTGAAGCTTTCTTT.

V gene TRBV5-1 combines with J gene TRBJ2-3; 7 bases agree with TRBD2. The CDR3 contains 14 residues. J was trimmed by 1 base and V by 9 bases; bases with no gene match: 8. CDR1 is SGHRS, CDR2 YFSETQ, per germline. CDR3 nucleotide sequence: TGCGCCACCCGACTAGCCTCTGGCACAGATACGCAGTATTTT. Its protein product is CATRLASGTDTQYF.

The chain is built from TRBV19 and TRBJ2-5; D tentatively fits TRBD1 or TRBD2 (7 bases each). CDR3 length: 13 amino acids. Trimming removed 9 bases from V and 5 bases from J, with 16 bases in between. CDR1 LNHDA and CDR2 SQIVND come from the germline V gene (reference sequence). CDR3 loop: CASAGGGQETQYF. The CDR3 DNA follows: TGTGCCAGCGCAGGGGGGGGTCAGGAGACCCAGTACTTC.

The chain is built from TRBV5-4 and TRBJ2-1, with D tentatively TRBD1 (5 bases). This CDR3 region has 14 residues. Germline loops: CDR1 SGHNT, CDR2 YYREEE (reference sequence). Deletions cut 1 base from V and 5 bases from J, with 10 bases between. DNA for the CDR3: TGTGCCAGCAGCTTGAGGGGTTCCCACAATGAGCAGTTCTTC. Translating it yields CASSLRGSHNEQFF. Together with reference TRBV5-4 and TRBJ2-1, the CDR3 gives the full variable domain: ETGVTQSPTHLIKTRGQQVTLRCSSQSGHNTVSWYQQALGQGPQFIFQYYREEENGRGNFPPRFSGLQFPNYSSELNVNALELDDSALYLCASSLRGSHNEQFFGPGTRLTVL.

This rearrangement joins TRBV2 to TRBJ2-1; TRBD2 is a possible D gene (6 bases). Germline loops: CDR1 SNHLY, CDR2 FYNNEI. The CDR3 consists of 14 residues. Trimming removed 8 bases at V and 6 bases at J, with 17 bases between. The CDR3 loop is CASQTGGVANEQFF. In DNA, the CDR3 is TGTGCCAGCCAAACAGGAGGGGTGGCCAATGAGCAGTTCTTC. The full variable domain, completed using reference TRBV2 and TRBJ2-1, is EPEVTQTPSHQVTQMGQEVILRCVPISNHLYFYWYRQILGQKVEFLVSFYNNEISEKSEIFDDQFSVERPDGSNFTLKIRSTKLEDSAMYFCASQTGGVANEQFFGPGTRLTVL.

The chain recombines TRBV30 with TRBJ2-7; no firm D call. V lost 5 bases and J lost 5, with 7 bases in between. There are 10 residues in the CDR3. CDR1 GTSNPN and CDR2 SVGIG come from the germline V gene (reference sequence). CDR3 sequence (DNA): TGTGCCTGGGGGTACGACGAGCAGTACTTC. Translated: CAWGYDEQYF.